The present T cell receptor (beta chain) was sequenced within a study of blood T cell repertoires in COVID-19 (dated by TCRdb to 2020 to 2022). Study-level background: Collaborator samples came from the United States, Italy and Spain and covered acute and convalescent phases of COVID-19. Where HLA class I and class II types were available, the types were taken from metadata supplied by the sample provider, not from assay-based typing. The samples were drawn from two sources: the first 160 participants of the ongoing ImmuneRACE study, and 1,000 to 1,500 subjects contributed by 6 global collaborators. The prospective study material was composed of cDNA or gDNA derived from T cells, B-cell-depleted T cells, or PBMCs. A de-identified subject ID, COVID-19 status, age in years and sex were almost always included in the sample metadata. The repertoires were released in a freely available public database intended as a resource for research on the immune response to SARS-CoV-2. The dataset comprised deeply sampled blood TCRbeta repertoires from subjects exposed to, actively infected with, or recovered from COVID-19. Study-wide findings and limitations: How much clinical and demographic metadata was included differed by source and by participant, and the metadata was provided uncurated.

Participants in the prospective study were aged roughly 18 to 90 years, lived in some 24 United States geographic areas, and enrolled through a virtual design. To assign participants to cohorts, the prospective study relied on clinical history that participants themselves reported in a screening survey and a study questionnaire. ImmuneRACE Cohort 3 recovered participants were defined by two consecutive negative NP/OP PCR tests, healthcare professional clearance, or symptom resolution. Each participant in the prospective study had whole blood, serum and a nasopharyngeal or oropharyngeal swab collected by mobile phlebotomists. Over a roughly 2-month period, participants in the prospective study had the option of providing additional blood draws and questionnaires. Before DNA extraction, prospective study blood samples were shipped either frozen or at room temperature. TCRbeta CDR3 regions were amplified from genomic DNA by means of the immunoSEQ Assay, a bias-controlled multiplex PCR. For the original study's pipeline: The number of nucleated cells in each sample was estimated by amplification of reference gene primers within the assay. Sequence reads were collapsed and filtered to measure the absolute abundance of every unique TCRbeta CDR3 rearrangement. For each sample, productive Simpson clonality was calculated as the square root of Simpson's diversity index across productive rearrangements. TCRdb holds this immuneACCESS table with in-frame rearrangements only. Some clones are missing; in checked studies, unresolved V genes explain under half, and the rest has no known cause. That table supplies the V and J calls and clone size; D and trimming were determined from the DNA. This sample gives around 130,000 clones in total; around 84% of them show up just once. Of the sample, 3.9% falls within the top ten clones.

A note on this clone: Its antigen is not yet known. There are no base qualities to consult, and no much larger clone falls within one base.

The germline V gene encodes CDR1 LNHNV and CDR2 YYDKDF (reference sequence). Deletion took 1 base off V and 7 bases off J, with a span of 19 bases between the germline ends. The CDR3 measures 16 amino acids from cysteine to phenylalanine. The CDR3 DNA has 48 bases and is translated from base 1. This receptor was obtained from a woman in her 30s who had recovered from COVID-19. The chain is encoded by TRBV15 joined to TRBJ2-5; TRBD1 might be the D gene, on 6 matching bases. Specimen: PBMCs or T cells enriched from blood (not recorded which). The sequenced DNA: TGTGCCACCAGCAGAGCTTCGGCAGGACAGACGGGGACCCAGTACTTC. Its protein reads: CATSRASAGQTGTQYF. The CDR3, completed at both ends by the reference TRBV15 and TRBJ2-5 genes, gives the full variable domain DAMVIQNPRYQVTQFGKPVTLSCSQTLNHNVMYWYQQKSSQAPKLLFHYYDKDFNNEADTPDNFQSRRPNTSFCFLDIRSPGLGDTAMYLCATSRASAGQTGTQYFGPGTRLLVL.